This T cell receptor beta chain was sequenced in a study of T cell responses to AZD1222 COVID-19 vaccine. Regarding the study as a whole: Donors were mostly white British, more females; clonal diversity possibly underestimated. Vaccine-associated CD4 TCRs spanned spike, dominant at 160-218 and 743-854. Repertoire samples came only from after the peak T cell response.

Germline CDR1 MNHEY, CDR2 SMNVEV (reference sequence). The germline V and J ends were trimmed by 0 bases and 7 bases, with 16 bases remaining between them. The CDR3 length is 16 residues. A note on this clone: Its antigen is not identified.

Assay used: immunoSEQ multiplex PCR; TCRdb lists only in-frame clones, some missing. Among approximately 130,000 clones listed, 90% were seen once. Material: peripheral blood, obtained 28 days after the second dose of the MenACWY control vaccine. This rearrangement joins TRBV27 to TRBJ2-1, with D tentatively TRBD2 (5 bases). The sequence derives from an adult who received the MenACWY meningococcal vaccine as a control. In DNA form, the CDR3 reads TGTGCCAGCAGTTTATCGTTTGTCAGCGGCCGGAATGAGCAGTTCTTC. Amino acid sequence: CASSLSFVSGRNEQFF.